Described below is a single TCR beta chain sequence and its context. Its antigen is not yet known. Base qualities are not at hand, and no much larger clone is one base apart. Compared with germline, V lacks 4 bases and J lacks 0 bases; bases without a gene match: 9. CDR1 and CDR2, per the germline V gene, are SGHRS and YFSETQ. The CDR3 measures 17 amino acids from cysteine to phenylalanine. Only CDR3 DNA remains: 51 bases, in frame from the first base. Library generation was performed with 5' RACE. The instrument was an Illumina HiSeq 2500. The second PCR ran for roughly 7 to 12 cycles and used a J-beta primer mix along with a sample-barcoded 5' primer. A template-switch 5' adaptor carrying 12 random nucleotides introduced a unique molecular identifier onto each TCR beta cDNA molecule. Each sample yielded at least 2.5 million CDR3-containing paired-end reads. All of the RNA was converted into first-strand cDNA using the Mint cDNA synthesis kit, with a TRBC-specific oligonucleotide serving as the primer. After uracil-DNA glycosylase treatment, a first 18-cycle PCR used universal primers M1SS and BC2_uni_R on all cDNA. Regarding the original processing steps: Normalization of each sample was performed by random selection of 1 million high-quality reads, each carrying a distinct molecular identifier. Instead of being binned into consensus sequences, reads with shared molecular identifiers were discarded. MiTCR, run with a Q25 quality threshold and the strictest error-elimination algorithm, handled CDR3 identification, clonotype clustering and error correction. Lower-bound total TCR beta diversity was estimated with a nonparametric unseen species model using Euler transformation. In-frame beta chains were kept once TCRdb had trimmed the public reads at Q25 with fastp and called clones with MiXCR. One record per CDR3 amino acid sequence lists the most common genes and DNA. The V and J calls were not made by the authors but by TCRdb's processing. The table for this sample lists around 690,000 distinct CDR3 sequences; about 54% of them were counted only once. The top ten constitute over 30% of the sample.

The approximately 39 donors, aged about 6 to 95 years, were systemically healthy Caucasian individuals from Russia. Roughly 10 milliliters of peripheral blood were collected from each donor into EDTA-treated Vacutainer tubes. PBMCs were isolated by Ficoll-Paque density-gradient centrifugation, with at least 6.5 million obtained per sample. Trizol reagent was used to extract total RNA from the PBMCs, yielding at least 6 micrograms per sample. For every donor, flow cytometry on a PBMC aliquot measured the percentage of naive CD45RAhigh/CD27high T cells. The data were obtained in a study of blood T cells in healthy people across ages (dated by TCRdb to about 2015). General notes on the study: In model experiments, template switching captured roughly one uniquely barcoded TCR beta cDNA molecule for every two T cells. Using deep sequencing normalized with unique cDNA molecular identifiers, the study measured how TCR beta repertoire diversity changes with age. Four age groups were formed from the donors: young (average about 15 years), middle-aged (approximately 39), aged (under 70) and long-lived (around 80). To avoid experimental bias, donors of different ages were spread randomly across the sequencing lanes. The study analyzed two additional independent replicas of 1 million unique cDNA reads from the same blood draw for two donors, one aged 18 to 29 and one aged 80 or older. What the research found in general, with its limitations: As age increased, observed TCR beta diversity per million T cells dropped in a roughly linear way, and a significant reduction was already evident by age roughly 40. Because the CMV infection status of the donors was unknown, age-related changes in expanded clonotypes may potentially have been confounded. Compared with the aged group, the long-lived group had more naive CD4+ T cells, fewer expanded clones and increased TCR diversity, a pattern suggesting age selection. Because profiling used bulk unsorted PBMCs, naive and antigen-experienced compartments could not be compared conclusively. There was a strong correlation between observed TCR beta diversity and the percentage of naive T cells measured by flow cytometry. Estimates of total diversity based on one million sequenced T cells were considered lower bounds and underestimates.

Rearrangement joined TRBV5-1 to TRBJ2-4; 8 central nucleotides agree with TRBD1. The sequence came from a man aged 55 to 70 in good health. The sequenced sample was blood. This receptor carries the CDR3 CASSAIRQGLAKNIQYF. The nucleotides read TGCGCCAGCAGCGCAATTCGACAGGGGCTAGCCAAAAACATTCAGTACTTC. Full variable domain (CDR3 extended with the reference TRBV5-1 and TRBJ2-4 proteins): KAGVTQTPRYLIKTRGQQVTLSCSPISGHRSVSWYQQTPGQGLQFLFEYFSETQRNKGNFPGRFSGRQFSNSRSEMNVSTLELGDSALYLCASSAIRQGLAKNIQYFGAGTRLSVL.